These T cell receptor beta chains were read from a single sample in a study of PD-1 blockade in classical Hodgkin lymphoma. Assay used: immunoSEQ multiplex PCR; TCRdb lists only in-frame clones, some missing. The table has roughly 30,000 clones, about 88% seen once. This material consisted of CD4+ T cells from blood, taken before the fourth cycle of nivolumab. The receptors derive from a human donor with classical Hodgkin lymphoma. Each CDR3 is given with its conserved first and last residue. The order of the fields is CDR3 DNA, CDR3 protein, J gene, D gene, V gene, clone size. A D gene is named only where the DNA matches it firmly. Expanded clones are given a class, and other clones once, few, many or no size at all.

TGTGCCTGGAGTGTAAATCTCGTATCCGGCACTATGAACACTGAAGCTTTCTTT,CAWSVNLVSGTMNTEAFF,TRBJ1-1,NA,TRBV30,NA
TGTGCCAGCAGCCCACAGAACACTGAAGCTTTCTTT,CASSPQNTEAFF,TRBJ1-1,NA,TRBV7-9,NA
TGTGCCAGCAGAGACAGCGGGGGAATGACCCAGTACTTC,CASRDSGGMTQYF,TRBJ2-5,TRBD2,TRBV6-5,NA
TGTGCCTGGAGTGTAGGAATGAGTGGAAACACCATATATTTT,CAWSVGMSGNTIYF,TRBJ1-3,NA,TRBV30,NA
TGTGCCAGCAGGAAGACAGACTCTTACTCCTACGAGCAGTACTTC,CASRKTDSYSYEQYF,TRBJ2-7,NA,TRBV6-6,NA
TGTGCTAGTGGTTTGGTACTAGGGAAAGCCAAAAACATTCAGTACTTC,CASGLVLGKAKNIQYF,TRBJ2-4,NA,TRBV12-5,NA
TGTGCCACCACTTCCTCGGGCGATTGGAATGAGCAGTTCTTC,CATTSSGDWNEQFF,TRBJ2-1,NA,TRBV27,once
TGTGCCAGTAGTAATACTGAGAATTCACCCCTCCACTTT,CASSNTENSPLHF,TRBJ1-6,NA,TRBV19,few
TGTGCCAGCAGCGAGGGACTAGCGGGGGGGCTCTCTCGGGAGCAGTACTTC,CASSEGLAGGLSREQYF,TRBJ2-7,TRBD2,TRBV9,NA
TGCAGCGTTGGTGAGGGGAGTTCTGGAAACACCATATATTTT,CSVGEGSSGNTIYF,TRBJ1-3,NA,TRBV29-1,few
TGTGCCAGCAGTTCCTTTCGGAACACTGAAGCTTTCTTT,CASSSFRNTEAFF,TRBJ1-1,NA,TRBV27,NA
TGTGCCAGCAGTTTAAGCGACTGGTGGGAGACCCAGTACTTC,CASSLSDWWETQYF,TRBJ2-5,NA,TRBV28,NA
TGTGCCTGGAGTGGGGGCCAAATACGGGATGAAAAACTGTTTTTT,CAWSGGQIRDEKLFF,TRBJ1-4,NA,TRBV30,once
TGTGCCAGCAGCTTCAATACGGGACAGGGCCCCCTCGAGCAGTACTTC,CASSFNTGQGPLEQYF,TRBJ2-7,TRBD1,TRBV11-2,NA
TGTGCCAGCAGCTTAGGGGGCTTAACAGGGGGTTCACCCCTCCACTTT,CASSLGGLTGGSPLHF,TRBJ1-6,TRBD1,TRBV7-2,NA
TGCGCCAGCAGCCTGGGGGGGACAGAACTTTATGGCTACACCTTC,CASSLGGTELYGYTF,TRBJ1-2,TRBD1,TRBV5-1,NA
TGTGCCAGCAGCTCCCGGACAGGGGGCTTTCTAAACTATGGCTACACCTTC,CASSSRTGGFLNYGYTF,TRBJ1-2,TRBD1,TRBV7-2,NA
TGTGCCAGCAGCCATCCCCTGACTAGTGCGTTAGAGACCCAGTACTTC,CASSHPLTSALETQYF,TRBJ2-5,NA,TRBV4-2,NA
TGTGCCTGGAGTGTGTGGACTAGCGGGGACCTCCAAGAGACCCAGTACTTC,CAWSVWTSGDLQETQYF,TRBJ2-5,TRBD2,TRBV30,NA
TGCGCCAGCAGCCAAGATAACAGGGCTTACGGTGGCGGGGAGCTGTTTTTT,CASSQDNRAYGGGELFF,TRBJ2-2,NA,TRBV4-3,NA
TGTGCCAGCAGCTTAATCAGCGGCGGTAACACCGGGGAGCTGTTTTTT,CASSLISGGNTGELFF,TRBJ2-2,NA,TRBV7-6,once
TGTGCCAGCAGCCACGGGTCAACAACTAATGAAAAACTGTTTTTT,CASSHGSTTNEKLFF,TRBJ1-4,NA,TRBV14,NA
TGTGCCACCAGCAGCTACAGCTTCATGAACACTGAAGCTTTCTTT,CATSSYSFMNTEAFF,TRBJ1-1,NA,TRBV15,NA
TGTGCCTGCTCGAGGGCGGAAAACTATGGCTACACCTTC,CACSRAENYGYTF,TRBJ1-2,NA,TRBV6-5,NA
TGTGCCAGCAGCGTGAGGGGCACAGATACGCAGTATTTT,CASSVRGTDTQYF,TRBJ2-3,NA,TRBV9,NA
TGTGCCAGCATCGACTCAGATGGGGATACGCAGTATTTT,CASIDSDGDTQYF,TRBJ2-3,NA,TRBV7-9,NA
TGTGCCAGTAGTATAGACGGACAGACGAACTATGGCTACACCTTC,CASSIDGQTNYGYTF,TRBJ1-2,NA,TRBV19,NA
TGTGCCATCAGTGCCCGGACAGGGCTTAACTATGGCTACACCTTC,CAISARTGLNYGYTF,TRBJ1-2,TRBD1,TRBV10-3,NA
TGTGCCAGCAGCGTTTCCCGGGCCTACAATGAGCAGTTCTTC,CASSVSRAYNEQFF,TRBJ2-1,NA,TRBV11-2,NA
TGTGCCAGCACTCACACGGCTAGGACAGGGGGAGATACGCAGTATTTT,CASTHTARTGGDTQYF,TRBJ2-3,TRBD1,TRBV6-6,NA
TGTGCCAGCAGCCGTGATTGGGGATCCCCATCCCAGCATTTT,CASSRDWGSPSQHF,TRBJ1-5,NA,TRBV27,NA
TGTGCCAGCAGGAAGGACAGGGACTATGGCTACACCTTC,CASRKDRDYGYTF,TRBJ1-2,TRBD1,TRBV6-5,NA
TGTGCCAGTAGTATGGTCACTGAGAGCTCTGGAAACACCATATATTTT,CASSMVTESSGNTIYF,TRBJ1-3,NA,TRBV19,NA
TGTGCCAGCAGCTCCGGACTAGCGGGGGGGAAAAGTGAGCAGTACTTC,CASSSGLAGGKSEQYF,TRBJ2-7,TRBD2,TRBV7-2,once
TGCGCCAGCAGCTTTGGGGCAAACGCGGCCTTACTCTTT,CASSFGANAALLF,TRBJ1-1,NA,TRBV5-1,NA
TGTGCCTGGAGCCACTTGGACAGGCCTTCTCACGAGCAGTACTTC,CAWSHLDRPSHEQYF,TRBJ2-7,TRBD1,TRBV30,NA
TGTGCCAGCAGTTGGACCAGGGGGCTGGATCAGCCCCAGCATTTT,CASSWTRGLDQPQHF,TRBJ1-5,TRBD1,TRBV28,few
TGTGCCAGCAGCCAAGACCCTACCCCGGGACCGGGAGATCAGCCCCAGCATTTT,CASSQDPTPGPGDQPQHF,TRBJ1-5,NA,TRBV14,NA
TGTGCCAGCGGGACCGGGACGGGAAACTATGGCTACACCTTC,CASGTGTGNYGYTF,TRBJ1-2,NA,TRBV6-1,NA
TGTGCCAGCAGCCCTAGTCTTGGCAGGGGCTATGGCTACACCTTC,CASSPSLGRGYGYTF,TRBJ1-2,NA,TRBV9,NA
TGTGCCAGTCGGACAGGGATTGCCAACTATGGCTACACCTTC,CASRTGIANYGYTF,TRBJ1-2,TRBD1,TRBV6-1,NA
TGTGCCAGCAGTTACTCGACGGGATTCTATGGCTACACCTTC,CASSYSTGFYGYTF,TRBJ1-2,NA,TRBV6-6,few
TGTGCCACTAATCGGGGTTACGGCGCGGCTTTCTTT,CATNRGYGAAFF,TRBJ1-1,NA,TRBV9,NA
TGTGCCAGCTCACCACGGGACAGGGTGAATTTTCGAGTTAGTGGCTACACCTTC,CASSPRDRVNFRVSGYTF,TRBJ1-2,TRBD1,TRBV18,NA
TGTGCCAGCAACCGGGGTGCGGGCGTTTACAATGAGCAGTTCTTC,CASNRGAGVYNEQFF,TRBJ2-1,NA,TRBV5-8,NA
TGTGCCAGCAGCCCCTTGAGCGGGGGCTCCTACAATGAGCAGTTCTTC,CASSPLSGGSYNEQFF,TRBJ2-1,TRBD2,TRBV7-3,NA
TGCGCCAGCAGCCTCGCCAGGGGTAATGAGCAGTTCTTC,CASSLARGNEQFF,TRBJ2-1,NA,TRBV4-3,NA
TGTGCCAGTAGTAGAGCGGCAGGGGATCATCCCGGGGAGCTGTTTTTT,CASSRAAGDHPGELFF,TRBJ2-2,NA,TRBV19,NA
TGTGCCAGCAGCAAAGCCGTGGGGACAGGGGGCTACGAGCAGTACTTC,CASSKAVGTGGYEQYF,TRBJ2-7,NA,TRBV21-1,NA
TGTGCCATCAGTGCAGCAGGGGAGTTTATCAACTATGGCTACACCTTC,CAISAAGEFINYGYTF,TRBJ1-2,NA,TRBV10-3,few
TGTGCCAGCAGCTTGACGGGACAAAACAGTGAAGCTTTCTTT,CASSLTGQNSEAFF,TRBJ1-1,NA,TRBV5-4,NA
TGTGCCAGCAGTACCGAGCGGCGGGGCACGGATACGCAGTATTTT,CASSTERRGTDTQYF,TRBJ2-3,NA,TRBV25-1,NA
TGTGCCAGCAGCGTAGCGGGGACGGCCTCAATCGCGTTGCAGTACTTC,CASSVAGTASIALQYF,TRBJ2-7,NA,TRBV9,NA
TGTGCCAGCAGCGTAGGGGGACAGGGGGCAGGATGGCAAGAGACCCAGTACTTC,CASSVGGQGAGWQETQYF,TRBJ2-5,TRBD1,TRBV9,NA
TGTGCCAGCAGCACAAAATCGTTGGGCGCGAACACCGGGGAGCTGTTTTTT,CASSTKSLGANTGELFF,TRBJ2-2,NA,TRBV7-9,once
TGCAGCGCATATGCGACAGGGGGCGCAGGTGAAGCTTTCTTT,CSAYATGGAGEAFF,TRBJ1-1,TRBD1,TRBV29-1,NA
TGCGCCAGCAGCCCTCAGGGTTCCTCTGGAAACACCATATATTTT,CASSPQGSSGNTIYF,TRBJ1-3,NA,TRBV5-1,NA
TGCACCAGCAGCCAAGATCGAGGTCATCTAGCGGGGTGCGACGAGCAGTACTTC,CTSSQDRGHLAGCDEQYF,TRBJ2-7,NA,TRBV1,NA
TGTGCCAGCAGCGCACAGGGGCTTAACTATGGCTACACCTTC,CASSAQGLNYGYTF,TRBJ1-2,TRBD1,TRBV7-2,NA